This entry lists 10 T cell receptor beta chains sequenced from one sample in a study of blood T cell repertoires in COVID-19. Measured with immunoSEQ multiplex PCR; TCRdb has only the in-frame clones, and not every one. The sample has 95,000 to 110,000 clones, just under 85% seen once; the top ten hold 2.5% to 4%. The source material was peripheral blood. These receptor sequences come from a woman at least 80 years old with active or convalescent COVID-19.

The rearrangement joins TRBV5-6 to TRBJ2-1; 7 nucleotides align to TRBD1. V trimming: 3 bases; J trimming: 7 bases; junction bases outside the gene matches: 10. This CDR3 is 15 amino acids long. Germline V gene data show CDR1 as SGHDT and CDR2 as YYEEEE. The CDR3 here is CASSSSSTGSNEQFF. CDR3 DNA: TGTGCCAGCAGCTCCTCTTCGACAGGGTCGAATGAGCAGTTCTTC.

The chain employs TRBV24-1 and TRBJ1-1, with D perhaps TRBD1 (6 bases). The CDR3 contains 15 residues. The V gene lost 5 bases and the J gene lost 1 base, with 13 bases spanning the gap. Germline V gene data show CDR1 as KGHDR and CDR2 as SFDVKD. CDR3 in amino acids: CATSGGGGPNTEAFF. DNA of the CDR3: TGTGCCACCAGTGGCGGGGGGGGCCCGAACACTGAAGCTTTCTTT.

This chain uses TRBV5-1 with TRBJ1-5, with D maybe TRBD1 (6 bases). The length of the CDR3 is 13 residues. Germline CDR1 and CDR2: SGHRS and YFSETQ. Trimming shortened V by 8 bases and J by 3 bases, and 12 bases separated the two germline ends. In DNA form, the CDR3 reads TGCGCCAGTTCACAGGGAGACAATCAGCCCCAGCATTTT. This gives the protein CASSQGDNQPQHF.

The genes are TRBV5-5 and TRBJ2-3; D is perhaps TRBD1 (6 bases). Trimming removed 5 bases at V and 2 bases at J, with 12 bases between. The CDR3 has 14 residues. Germline V gene lookup returns CDR1 SGHKS and CDR2 YYEKEE (reference sequence). In DNA, the CDR3 is TGTGCCAGCAGGCGACAGGAGTTCACAGATACGCAGTATTTT. Amino acid sequence: CASRRQEFTDTQYF.

This CDR3 reads CASSLGINQPQHF. The CDR3, as DNA: TGTGCCAGCAGCTTGGGCATCAATCAGCCCCAGCATTTT. The chain joins TRBV7-2 to TRBJ1-5; D is ambiguous. V lost 3 bases to trimming and J lost 3 bases, with 6 bases between them. The V gene's germline CDR1 is SGHTA and CDR2 FQGNSA. This CDR3 has 13 residues.

This chain joins TRBV28 and TRBJ1-5, with a possible D match to TRBD1 (5 bases). The CDR3 sequence is 11 residues long. V lost 6 bases and J 11 bases, leaving 11 bases between the germline ends. Germline loops: CDR1 MDHEN, CDR2 SYDVKM. DNA of the CDR3: TGTGCCAGCAGCTCAGGGTTGGCCCAGCATTTT. This translates into CASSSGLAQHF.

The chain recombines TRBV28 with TRBJ1-2, with D perhaps matching TRBD1 (5 bases). The CDR3 is 13 residues long. Germline CDR1 MDHEN, CDR2 SYDVKM. V was cut by 5 bases and J by 4 bases, with 11 bases left in between. In nucleotides, the CDR3 is TGTGCCAGCAGTCCGGGAGGGGCCTATGGCTACACCTTC. It yields the protein CASSPGGAYGYTF.

The rearrangement joins TRBV27 to TRBJ2-1, with D perhaps matching TRBD2 (5 bases). Germline V lookup: CDR1 MNHEY, CDR2 SMNVEV (reference sequence). Trimming left V 6 bases short and J 4 bases short, with 22 bases between. The CDR3 has 17 residues. This chain's CDR3 is CASSNSYHGKMYNEQFF. The CDR3 bases are TGTGCCAGCAGCAATTCGTATCACGGGAAAATGTACAATGAGCAGTTCTTC.

V is TRBV7-9 and J is TRBJ2-3; 8 nucleotides agree with TRBD1. CDR1 is SEHNR, CDR2 FQNEAQ, per germline (reference sequence). Trimming removed 0 bases from V and 3 bases from J; junction bases left unmatched: 5. The CDR3 consists of 16 residues. For the CDR3, the DNA is TGTGCCAGCAGCTTAGCGAGGCAGGGGGCAACAGATACGCAGTATTTT. Its translation is CASSLARQGATDTQYF.

This clone was observed at least ten times. The CDR3 loop is CASSSDRSRGEHNEQFF. The DNA for the CDR3 is TGTGCCAGCAGCTCCGACCGTTCCCGCGGGGAGCACAATGAGCAGTTCTTC. This rearrangement joins TRBV7-9 to TRBJ2-1; tentatively, D is TRBD2 (6 bases). The length of the CDR3 is 17 residues. The germline V gene has CDR1 SEHNR and CDR2 FQNEAQ (reference sequence). Trimming removed 4 bases at V and 5 bases at J, with 21 bases between.